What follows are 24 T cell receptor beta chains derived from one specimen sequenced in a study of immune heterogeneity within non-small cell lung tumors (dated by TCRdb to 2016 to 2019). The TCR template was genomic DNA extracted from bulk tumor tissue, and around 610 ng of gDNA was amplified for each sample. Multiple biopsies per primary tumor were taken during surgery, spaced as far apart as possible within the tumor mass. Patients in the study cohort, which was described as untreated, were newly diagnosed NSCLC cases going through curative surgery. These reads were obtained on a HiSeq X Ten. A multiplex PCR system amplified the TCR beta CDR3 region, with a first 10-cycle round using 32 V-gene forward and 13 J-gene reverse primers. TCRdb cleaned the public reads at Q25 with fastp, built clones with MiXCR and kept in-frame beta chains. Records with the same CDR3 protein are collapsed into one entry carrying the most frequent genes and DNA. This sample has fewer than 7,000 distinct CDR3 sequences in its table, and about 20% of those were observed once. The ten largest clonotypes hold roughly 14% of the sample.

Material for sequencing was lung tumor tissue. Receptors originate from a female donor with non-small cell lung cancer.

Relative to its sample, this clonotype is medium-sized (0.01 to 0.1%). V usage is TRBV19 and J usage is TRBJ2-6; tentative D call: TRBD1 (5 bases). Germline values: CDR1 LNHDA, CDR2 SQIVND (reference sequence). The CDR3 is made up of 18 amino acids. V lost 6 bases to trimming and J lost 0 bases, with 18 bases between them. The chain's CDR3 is CASRSPWGLNSGANVLTF. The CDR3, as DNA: TGTGCCAGTAGGAGCCCCTGGGGCCTAAACTCTGGGGCCAACGTCCTGACTTTC.

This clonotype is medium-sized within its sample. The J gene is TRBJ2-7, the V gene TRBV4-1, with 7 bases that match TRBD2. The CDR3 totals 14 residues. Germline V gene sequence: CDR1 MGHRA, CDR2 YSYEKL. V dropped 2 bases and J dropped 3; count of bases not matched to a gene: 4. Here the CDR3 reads CASSQLAESYEQYF. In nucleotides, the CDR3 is TGCGCCAGCAGCCAACTAGCGGAGAGCTACGAGCAGTACTTC.

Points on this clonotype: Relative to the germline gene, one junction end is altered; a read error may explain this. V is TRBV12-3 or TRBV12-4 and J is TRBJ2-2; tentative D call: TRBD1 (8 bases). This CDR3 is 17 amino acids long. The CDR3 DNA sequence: TGTGCCAGCAGTTTCGCCACAGGGGGAGGGGGGACCGGGGATCTGTTTTTT. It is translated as CASSFATGGGGTGDLFF.

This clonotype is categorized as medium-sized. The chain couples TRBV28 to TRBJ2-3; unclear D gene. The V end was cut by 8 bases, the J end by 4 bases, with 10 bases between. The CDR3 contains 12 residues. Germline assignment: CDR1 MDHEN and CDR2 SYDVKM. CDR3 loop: CASGTLSDTQYF. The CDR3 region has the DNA TGTGCCAGCGGTACTTTATCAGATACGCAGTATTTT.

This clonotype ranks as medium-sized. CDR3 sequence reads: CTTSGTFDYGYTF. CDR3 sequence (DNA): TGCACCACGTCGGGAACTTTTGACTATGGCTACACCTTC. The genes are TRBV29-1 and TRBJ1-2, with D hard to call. Germline CDR1 is SQVTM and CDR2 is ANQGSEA. This CDR3 has 13 amino acids.

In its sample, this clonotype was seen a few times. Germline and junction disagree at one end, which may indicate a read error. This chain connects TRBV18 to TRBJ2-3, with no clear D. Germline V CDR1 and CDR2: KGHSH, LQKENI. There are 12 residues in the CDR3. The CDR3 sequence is CATSGGTDTQYF. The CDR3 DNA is TGTGCCACCTCAGGCGGCACAGATACGCAGTATTTT.

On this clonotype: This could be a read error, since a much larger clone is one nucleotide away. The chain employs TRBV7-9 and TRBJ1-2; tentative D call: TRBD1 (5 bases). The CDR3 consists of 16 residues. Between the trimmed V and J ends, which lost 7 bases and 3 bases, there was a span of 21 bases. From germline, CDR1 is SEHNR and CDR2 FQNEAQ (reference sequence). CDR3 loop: CASISDSGWGYYGYTF. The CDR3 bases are TGTGCCAGCATCTCCGATTCCGGGTGGGGGTACTATGGCTACACCTTC.

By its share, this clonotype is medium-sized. CDR3 residues: CASYVAVDSARELFF. DNA for the CDR3: TGTGCCAGCTACGTCGCCGTGGATTCGGCCAGGGAGCTGTTTTTT. The chain combines TRBV6-1 with TRBJ2-2; D gene uncertain. Germline CDR1 and CDR2: MNHNS and SASEGT. The length of the CDR3 is 15 residues. V was pared by 8 bases and J by 9 bases, with 22 bases between.

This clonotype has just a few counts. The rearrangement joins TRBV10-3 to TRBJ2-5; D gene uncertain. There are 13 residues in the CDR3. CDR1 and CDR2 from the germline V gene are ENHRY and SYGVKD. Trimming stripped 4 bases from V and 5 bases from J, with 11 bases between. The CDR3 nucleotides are TGTGCCATCAGTGTATTAGGTGGGGAGACCCAGTACTTC. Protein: CAISVLGGETQYF.

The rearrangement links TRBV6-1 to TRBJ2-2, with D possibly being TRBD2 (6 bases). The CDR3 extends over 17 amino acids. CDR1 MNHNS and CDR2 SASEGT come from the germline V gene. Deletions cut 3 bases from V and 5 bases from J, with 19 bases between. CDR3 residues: CASSDPGGITRTGELFF. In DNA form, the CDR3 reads TGTGCCAGCAGTGATCCGGGCGGGATAACTCGGACCGGGGAGCTGTTTTTT.

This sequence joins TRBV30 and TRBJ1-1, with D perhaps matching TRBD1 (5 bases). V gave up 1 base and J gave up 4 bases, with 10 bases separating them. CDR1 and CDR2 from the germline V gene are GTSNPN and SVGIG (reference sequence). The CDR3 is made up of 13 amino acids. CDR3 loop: CAWSGGGGTEAFF. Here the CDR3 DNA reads TGTGCCTGGAGTGGGGGGGGAGGCACTGAAGCTTTCTTT.

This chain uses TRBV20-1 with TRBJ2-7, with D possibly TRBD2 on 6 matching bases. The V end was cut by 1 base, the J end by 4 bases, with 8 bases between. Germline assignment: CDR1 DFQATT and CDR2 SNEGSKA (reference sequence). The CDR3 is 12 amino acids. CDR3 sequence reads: CSARGDFYEQYF. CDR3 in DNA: TGCAGTGCTAGAGGGGACTTTTACGAGCAGTACTTC.

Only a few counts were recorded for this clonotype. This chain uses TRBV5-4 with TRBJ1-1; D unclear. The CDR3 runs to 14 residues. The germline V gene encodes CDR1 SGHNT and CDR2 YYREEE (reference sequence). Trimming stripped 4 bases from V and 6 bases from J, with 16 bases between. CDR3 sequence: CASSTAGLAPEAFF. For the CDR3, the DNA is TGTGCCAGCAGCACAGCTGGTCTGGCCCCTGAAGCTTTCTTT.

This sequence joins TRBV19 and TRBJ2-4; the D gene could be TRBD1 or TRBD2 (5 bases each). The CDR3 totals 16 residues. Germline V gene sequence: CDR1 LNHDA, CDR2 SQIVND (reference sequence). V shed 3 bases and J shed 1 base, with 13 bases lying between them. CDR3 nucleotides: TGTGCCAGTAGTATGGAAGGCTGGGGGGCCAAAAACATTCAGTACTTC. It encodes CASSMEGWGAKNIQYF.

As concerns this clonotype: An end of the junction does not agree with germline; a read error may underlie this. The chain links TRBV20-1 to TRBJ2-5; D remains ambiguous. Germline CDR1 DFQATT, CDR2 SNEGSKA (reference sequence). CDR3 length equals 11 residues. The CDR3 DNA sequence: TGCAGTGCTACAGGAGAAGATACCCAGTACTTC. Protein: CSATGEDTQYF.

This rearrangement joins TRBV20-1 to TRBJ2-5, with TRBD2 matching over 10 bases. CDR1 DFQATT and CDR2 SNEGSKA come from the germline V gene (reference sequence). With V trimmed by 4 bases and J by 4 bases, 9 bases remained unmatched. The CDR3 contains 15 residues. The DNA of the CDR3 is TGCAGTGCTACTAGCGGGAGAATGAGAGGAGAGACCCAGTACTTC. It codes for CSATSGRMRGETQYF.

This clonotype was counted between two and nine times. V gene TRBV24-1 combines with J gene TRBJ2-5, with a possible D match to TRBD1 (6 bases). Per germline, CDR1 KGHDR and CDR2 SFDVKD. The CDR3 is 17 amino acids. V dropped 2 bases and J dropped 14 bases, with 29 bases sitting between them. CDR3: CATSDSRTVSSRSLLYF. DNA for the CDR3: TGTGCCACCAGTGATTCAAGGACAGTCTCGAGCCGGAGCTTGCTATACTTC.

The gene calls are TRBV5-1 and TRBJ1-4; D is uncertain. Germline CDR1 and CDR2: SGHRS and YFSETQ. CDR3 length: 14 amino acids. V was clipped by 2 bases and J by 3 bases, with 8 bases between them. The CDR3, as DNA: TGCGCCAGCAGCTTTGCGGGAGCTAATGAAAAACTGTTTTTT. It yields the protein CASSFAGANEKLFF.

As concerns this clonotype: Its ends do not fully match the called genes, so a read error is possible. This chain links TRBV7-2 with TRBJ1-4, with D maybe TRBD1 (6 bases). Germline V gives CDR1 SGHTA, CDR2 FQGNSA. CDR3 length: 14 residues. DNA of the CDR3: TGTTCCAGCAGCTGGACAGTTAAAAATGAAAAACTGTTTTTT. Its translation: CSSSWTVKNEKLFF.

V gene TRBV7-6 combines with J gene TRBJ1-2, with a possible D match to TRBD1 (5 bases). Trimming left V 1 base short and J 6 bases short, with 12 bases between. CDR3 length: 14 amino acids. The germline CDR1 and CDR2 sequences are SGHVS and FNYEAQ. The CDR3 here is CASSLGQGVDGYTF. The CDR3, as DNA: TGTGCCAGCAGCTTAGGGCAGGGCGTCGATGGCTACACCTTC.

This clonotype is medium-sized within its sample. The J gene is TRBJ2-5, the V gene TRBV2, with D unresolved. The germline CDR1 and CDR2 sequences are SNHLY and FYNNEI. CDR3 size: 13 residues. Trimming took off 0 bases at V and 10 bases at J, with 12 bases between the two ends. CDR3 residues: CASSEAVVSSQYF. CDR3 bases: TGTGCCAGCAGTGAAGCGGTTGTTAGTAGCCAGTACTTC.

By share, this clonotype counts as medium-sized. The CDR3 spells CASSESTLASSSYNEQFF. CDR3 DNA: TGCGCCAGCAGTGAGTCGACTTTGGCCTCCAGCTCCTACAATGAGCAGTTCTTC. This rearrangement joins TRBV10-1 to TRBJ2-1; D uncertain. Trimming cost V 0 bases and J 0 bases, with 15 bases left between them. The CDR3 spans 18 residues. In germline, CDR1 is WNHNN, CDR2 SYGVQD (reference sequence).

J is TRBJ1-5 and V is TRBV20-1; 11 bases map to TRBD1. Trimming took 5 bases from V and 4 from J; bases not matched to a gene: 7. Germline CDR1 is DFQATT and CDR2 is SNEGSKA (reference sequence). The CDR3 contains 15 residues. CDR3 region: CSADPGTGGNQPQHF. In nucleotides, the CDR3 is TGCAGTGCTGACCCCGGGACAGGGGGGAATCAGCCCCAGCATTTT.

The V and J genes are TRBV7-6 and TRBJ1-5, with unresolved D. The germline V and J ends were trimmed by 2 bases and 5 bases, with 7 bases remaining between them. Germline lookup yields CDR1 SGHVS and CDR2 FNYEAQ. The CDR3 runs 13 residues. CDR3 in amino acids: CASSLSQYQPQHF. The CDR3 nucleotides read TGTGCCAGCAGCTTATCCCAGTATCAGCCCCAGCATTTT. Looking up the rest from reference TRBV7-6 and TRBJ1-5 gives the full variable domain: GAGVSQSPRYKVTKRGQDVALRCDPISGHVSLYWYRQALGQGPEFLTYFNYEAQQDKSGLPNDRFSAERPEGSISTLTIQRTEQRDSAMYRCASSLSQYQPQHFGDGTRLSIL.